What follows are 17 T cell receptor beta chains derived from one specimen sequenced in a study of blood T cell repertoires in COVID-19. Profiling relied on immunoSEQ multiplex PCR, and the TCRdb table lists in-frame clones only, not all of them. This table has around 150,000 clones, about 80% appearing once. The sequenced material came from peripheral blood. The receptors stem from a woman older than 75 with acute or convalescent COVID-19.

The rearrangement uses TRBV5-6 and TRBJ2-4; no clear D. Germline assignment: CDR1 SGHDT and CDR2 YYEEEE. CDR3 length: 13 amino acids. V was shortened by 5 bases and J by 7 bases, with 13 bases between the two germline ends. In DNA, the CDR3 is TGTGCCAGCAGGTTAGTCGGTGAGAACATTCAGTACTTC. It translates to CASRLVGENIQYF.

The chain is built from TRBV20-1 and TRBJ1-6, with D unclear. Trimming cost V 3 bases and J 10 bases, with 19 bases left between them. Germline V gives CDR1 DFQATT, CDR2 SNEGSKA (reference sequence). The CDR3 has 15 residues. The CDR3 loop is CSASVDRGIGSPLHF. CDR3 sequence (DNA): TGCAGTGCTAGTGTTGACCGCGGGATCGGGTCACCCCTCCACTTT.

V gene TRBV28 combines with J gene TRBJ1-5, with a tentative D call TRBD1 (5 bases). This CDR3 is 14 amino acids long. Germline CDR1 is MDHEN and CDR2 is SYDVKM. Trimming shortened V by 5 bases and J by 6 bases, and 14 bases separated the two germline ends. For the CDR3, the DNA is TGTGCCAGCAGTCCCGGGGGGGTTATTCAGCCCCAGCATTTT. Translation gives CASSPGGVIQPQHF.

This clone has just a few counts. This chain uses TRBV27 with TRBJ2-1; D is possibly TRBD1 (6 bases). V was trimmed by 6 bases and J by 2 bases, leaving 17 bases between them. Germline CDR1 is MNHEY and CDR2 is SMNVEV (reference sequence). The CDR3 has 16 amino acids. DNA of the CDR3: TGTGCCAGCAGACCAGACAGGTTCTCACCCTACAATGAGCAGTTCTTC. Its translation: CASRPDRFSPYNEQFF.

This clone has more than one count but fewer than ten. The rearrangement links TRBV4-1 to TRBJ2-2, with D possibly TRBD1 on 5 matching bases. This CDR3 is built from 14 residues. V was cut by 10 bases and J by 4 bases, with 16 bases left in between. Germline lookup yields CDR1 MGHRA and CDR2 YSYEKL. CDR3 in amino acids: CATQRQPGTGELFF. The DNA of the CDR3 is TGCGCCACCCAAAGACAGCCGGGCACCGGGGAGCTGTTTTTT.

This chain links TRBV27 with TRBJ2-7; 7 bases are a match to TRBD1. The CDR3 sequence is 12 residues long. The germline CDR1 and CDR2 sequences are MNHEY and SMNVEV (reference sequence). V gave up 8 bases and J gave up 6 bases; unmatched junction bases: 7. CDR3 sequence reads: CASGSHRGEQYF. CDR3 DNA: TGTGCCAGCGGATCCCACAGGGGCGAGCAGTACTTC.

The rearrangement links TRBV12-3 or TRBV12-4 to TRBJ2-1, with a tentative D call TRBD2 (5 bases). The CDR3 has 13 amino acids. The germline V and J ends were trimmed by 2 bases and 6 bases, with 8 bases remaining between them. The CDR3 reads CASSLTGSNEQFF. The CDR3 bases are TGTGCCAGCAGTTTAACGGGGTCCAATGAGCAGTTCTTC.

The chain couples TRBV5-1 to TRBJ1-5; D is perhaps TRBD1 (5 bases). The CDR3 is made up of 14 amino acids. Per germline, CDR1 SGHRS and CDR2 YFSETQ. With 5 bases removed from V and 7 bases from J, the gap between germline ends came to 16 bases. The CDR3 sequence: CASSWGEGGQPQHF. CDR3 sequence (DNA): TGCGCCAGCAGTTGGGGGGAAGGCGGGCAGCCCCAGCATTTT.

This clone was picked up a small number of times. This chain connects TRBV6-4 to TRBJ1-5, with D unclear. Trimming shortened V by 5 bases and J by 0 bases, and 8 bases separated the two germline ends. Germline lookup yields CDR1 MRHNA and CDR2 SNTAGT. The CDR3 sequence is 14 residues long. CDR3 in amino acids: CASSREYSNQPQHF. DNA for the CDR3: TGTGCCAGCAGTCGAGAGTATAGCAATCAGCCCCAGCATTTT.

This clone occurred once. The CDR3 DNA reads as TGTGCCAGCAGCGTGTTGGGGCTTAATGAAAAACTGTTTTTT. Translating gives CASSVLGLNEKLFF. The chain recombines TRBV9 with TRBJ1-4; the D gene is possibly TRBD1 (5 bases). This CDR3 contains 14 residues. Germline CDR1 reads SGDLS; CDR2 reads YYNGEE. Trimming removed 2 bases from V and 4 bases from J, with 9 bases in between.

The V call is TRBV9, the J call TRBJ2-3; 14 bases are shared with TRBD2. The junction had 4 bases not matched to a gene; V was cut back by 3 bases and J by 1 base. Germline CDR1 and CDR2: SGDLS and YYNGEE. The CDR3 is made up of 17 amino acids. The CDR3 protein is CASSAGLAGVRTDTQYF. For the CDR3, the DNA is TGTGCCAGCAGCGCGGGACTAGCGGGGGTCCGCACAGATACGCAGTATTTT.

The V and J genes are TRBV5-1 and TRBJ1-1; the match to TRBD1 covers 11 bases. This CDR3 region has 15 residues. With V trimmed by 4 bases and J by 5 bases, 7 bases remained unmatched. CDR1 and CDR2 from the germline V gene are SGHRS and YFSETQ. This chain's CDR3 is CASSPGQGGRTEAFF. The CDR3 region has the DNA TGCGCCAGCAGCCCGGGACAGGGGGGGCGGACTGAAGCTTTCTTT.

A single count supports this clone. The chain has TRBV30 and TRBJ1-2; 7 nucleotides line up with TRBD1. V lost 1 base and J lost 2; bases outside the gene matches: 10. The CDR3 spans 16 residues. Germline values: CDR1 GTSNPN, CDR2 SVGIG (reference sequence). In nucleotides, the CDR3 is TGTGCCTGGAGTGCCTCTTGGGGACAGCTAAACTATGGCTACACCTTC. It specifies CAWSASWGQLNYGYTF.

The chain joins TRBV29-1 to TRBJ2-3; TRBD2 might be the D (5 bases). Trimming removed 6 bases at V and 2 bases at J, with 15 bases between. Looked up from germline, CDR1 is SQVTM and CDR2 is ANQGSEA. The CDR3 sequence is 14 residues long. CDR3 amino acids: CSVSGERNTDTQYF. Written as DNA, the CDR3 is TGCAGCGTCTCCGGCGAGCGGAACACAGATACGCAGTATTTT.

This clone showed up just a few times. The chain recombines TRBV10-1 with TRBJ1-2; D call uncertain. V lost 2 bases and J 5 bases, leaving 12 bases between the germline ends. CDR1 and CDR2 (germline): WNHNN, SYGVQD (reference sequence). The CDR3 loop spans 14 amino acids. The CDR3 sequence: CASSENRRGYGYTF. In nucleotides, the CDR3 is TGCGCCAGCAGTGAGAACAGAAGAGGGTATGGCTACACCTTC.

The chain links TRBV7-2 to TRBJ2-3; 8 bases line up with TRBD2. CDR3 size: 17 residues. Germline values: CDR1 SGHTA, CDR2 FQGNSA. Unmatched junction bases numbered 13, after V lost 3 bases and J lost 5 bases. CDR3 bases: TGTGCCAGCAGCTTTCCTCCCCCGGGACTAGGTGGAGATACGCAGTATTTT. This translates into CASSFPPPGLGGDTQYF.

CDR3 DNA: TGTGCCAGCAGGTGGGGGGGCGAAGCTTTCTTT. Residues: CASRWGGEAFF. The chain joins TRBV2 to TRBJ1-1; TRBD1 might be the D (6 bases). This CDR3 contains 11 residues. Germline CDR1 reads SNHLY; CDR2 reads FYNNEI. Between the trimmed V and J ends, which lost 6 bases and 8 bases, there was a span of 10 bases.